There are many counts of the clone carrying this T cell receptor beta chain. The sample belongs to a study of early T cells in non-severe SARS-CoV-2 infection. The CDR3 runs 12 residues. Trimming pared 1 base from V and 1 base from J, leaving 5 bases between. Germline V CDR1 and CDR2: DFQATT, SNEGSKA (reference sequence). TCRdb reanalysed the 5' RACE reads using MiXCR and keeps one entry per CDR3 protein. Here the sample spans 100,000 or so distinct CDR3 sequences, around 14% being singletons. Source material: whole blood. V is TRBV20-1 and J is TRBJ2-7; D gene uncertain. This clonotype was sampled from an adult who was a healthcare worker with PCR-confirmed SARS-CoV-2 infection or an uninfected control (not recorded which). CDR3 amino acids: CSARGGSYEQYF. CDR3 nucleotide sequence: TGCAGTGCTAGAGGAGGTTCCTACGAGCAGTACTTC.